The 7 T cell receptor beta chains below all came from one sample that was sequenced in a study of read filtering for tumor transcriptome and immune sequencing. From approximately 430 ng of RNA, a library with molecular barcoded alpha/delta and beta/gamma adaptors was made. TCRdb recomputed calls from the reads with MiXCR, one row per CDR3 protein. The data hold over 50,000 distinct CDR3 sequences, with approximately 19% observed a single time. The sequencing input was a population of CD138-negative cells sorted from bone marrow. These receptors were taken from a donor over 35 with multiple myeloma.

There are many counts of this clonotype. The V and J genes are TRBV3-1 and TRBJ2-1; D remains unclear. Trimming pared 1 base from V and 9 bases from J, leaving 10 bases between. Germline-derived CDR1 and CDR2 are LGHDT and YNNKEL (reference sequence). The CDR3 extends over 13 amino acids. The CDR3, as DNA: TGTGCCAGCAGCCAAGGTACTATACCTGAGCAGTTCTTC. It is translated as CASSQGTIPEQFF.

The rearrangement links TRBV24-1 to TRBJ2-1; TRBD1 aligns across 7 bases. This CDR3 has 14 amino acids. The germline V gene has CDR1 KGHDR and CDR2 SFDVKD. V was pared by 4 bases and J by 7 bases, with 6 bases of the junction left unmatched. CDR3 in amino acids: CATSDTDRANEQFF. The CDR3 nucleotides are TGTGCCACCAGTGACACAGACAGGGCGAATGAGCAGTTCTTC.

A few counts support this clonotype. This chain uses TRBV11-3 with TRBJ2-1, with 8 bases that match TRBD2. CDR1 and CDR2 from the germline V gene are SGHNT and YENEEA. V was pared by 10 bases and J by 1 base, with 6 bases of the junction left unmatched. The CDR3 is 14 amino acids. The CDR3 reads CATNRGGSYNEQFF. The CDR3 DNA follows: TGTGCCACCAATCGGGGGGGATCCTACAATGAGCAGTTCTTC. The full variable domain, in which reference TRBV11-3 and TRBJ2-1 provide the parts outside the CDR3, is EAGVVQSPRYKIIEKKQPVAFWCNPISGHNTLYWYLQNLGQGPELLIRYENEEAVDDSQLPKDRFSAERLKGVDSTLKIQPAELGDSAVYLCATNRGGSYNEQFFGPGTRLTVL.

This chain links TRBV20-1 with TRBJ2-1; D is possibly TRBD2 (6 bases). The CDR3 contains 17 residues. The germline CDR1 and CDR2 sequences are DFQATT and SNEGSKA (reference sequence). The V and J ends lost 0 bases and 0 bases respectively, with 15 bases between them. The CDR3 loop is CSARDKSAGLSYNEQFF. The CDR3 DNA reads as TGCAGTGCTAGAGATAAGTCAGCGGGCCTCTCCTACAATGAGCAGTTCTTC.

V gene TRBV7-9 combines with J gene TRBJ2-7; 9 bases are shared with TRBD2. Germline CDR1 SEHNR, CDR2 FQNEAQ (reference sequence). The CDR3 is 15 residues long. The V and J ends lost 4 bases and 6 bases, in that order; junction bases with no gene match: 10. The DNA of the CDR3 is TGTGCCAGCAGCTCCCGACTAGCGGACCTCTCCGAGCAGTACTTC. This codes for CASSSRLADLSEQYF.

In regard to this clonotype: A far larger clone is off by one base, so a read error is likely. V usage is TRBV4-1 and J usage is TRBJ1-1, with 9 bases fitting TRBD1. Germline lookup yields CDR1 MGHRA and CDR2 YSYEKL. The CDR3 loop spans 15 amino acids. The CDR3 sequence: CASTPQGAQSTGAFF. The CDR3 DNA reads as TGTGCCAGCACGCCACAGGGGGCGCAAAGCACTGGAGCTTTCTTT.

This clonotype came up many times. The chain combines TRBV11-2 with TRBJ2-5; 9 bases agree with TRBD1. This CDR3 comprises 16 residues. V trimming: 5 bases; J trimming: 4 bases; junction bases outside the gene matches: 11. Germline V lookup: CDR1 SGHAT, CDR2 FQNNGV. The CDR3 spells CASSPGQGRLTETQYF. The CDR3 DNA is TGTGCCAGCAGCCCAGGACAGGGGAGGCTAACAGAGACCCAGTACTTC.